This is a list of T cell receptor beta chains from one sample in a study of T cell responses to AZD1222 COVID-19 vaccine. Measured with immunoSEQ multiplex PCR; TCRdb has only the in-frame clones, and not every one. The table records some 65,000 clones, more than 65% of them present only once. The specimen comprised peripheral blood, sampled on day 0 of MenACWY control vaccination. These receptors all come from an adult in good health. CDR3s include the opening cysteine and the closing phenylalanine or tryptophan. A D gene is named only where the DNA matches it firmly. Not all rows give a size; the values are once, few, many and, for expanded clones, a class.

>TRBJ2-3|NA|TRBD2|TRBV7-2
TGTGCCAGCAGCCCCCGTCTGCGGGGGGGCACAGATACGCAGTATTTT
CASSPRLRGGTDTQYF
>TRBJ1-6|NA|NA|TRBV2
TGTGCCAGCAGTGACAGGGGCCGCTCCTATAATTCACCCCTCCACTTT
CASSDRGRSYNSPLHF
>TRBJ1-5|few|TRBD1|TRBV4-1
TGCGCCAGCAGCCAAGCGCCGACAGGGAACAATCAGCCCCAGCATTTT
CASSQAPTGNNQPQHF
>TRBJ1-1|NA|TRBD1|TRBV6-5
TGTGCCAGCAGTTGGGACAGGGGGCAAGGGAACACTGAAGCTTTCTTT
CASSWDRGQGNTEAFF
>TRBJ1-6|NA|NA|TRBV28
TGTGCCAGCAGGTCCCTAGGGGGGAATTCACCCCTCCACTTT
CASRSLGGNSPLHF
>TRBJ1-5|NA|NA|TRBV28
TGTGCCAGCAGAGGGACGGGGGATCAGCCCCAGCATTTT
CASRGTGDQPQHF
>TRBJ1-1|few|NA|TRBV15
TGTGCCACCAGCAGAGTTCTCGCGGTCACTGAAGCTTTCTTT
CATSRVLAVTEAFF
>TRBJ2-5|NA|TRBD1|TRBV7-2
TGTGCCAGCACCCCGGACAGGGGAGAGACCCAGTACTTC
CASTPDRGETQYF
>TRBJ1-6|NA|NA|TRBV28
TGTGCCAGCAGAGGGACACTCGGTAGGGGGAATTCACCCCTCCACTTT
CASRGTLGRGNSPLHF
>TRBJ1-2|NA|TRBD1|TRBV30
TGTGCCTGGCAACAGGGGGCGGGAGGCTACACCTTC
CAWQQGAGGYTF
>TRBJ1-2|NA|NA|TRBV6-5
TGTGCCAGCAGTTTACGAGGGTTCTATGGCTACACCTTC
CASSLRGFYGYTF
>TRBJ1-1|few|NA|TRBV10-3
TGTGCCATCAGTACAGGGCCTCTGAACACTGAAGCTTTCTTT
CAISTGPLNTEAFF
>TRBJ2-1|NA|TRBD2|TRBV6-5
TGTGCCAGCAGTTATACTAGCGGGGGGGCGGAGCAGTTCTTC
CASSYTSGGAEQFF
>TRBJ1-2|NA|NA|TRBV6-5
TGTGCCAGCAGGCGAGGACAGAATAACTATGGCTACACCTTC
CASRRGQNNYGYTF
>TRBJ1-2|NA|TRBD1|TRBV18
TGTGCCAGCTCACCAACGACCGGGACAGGGGGAGACTATGGCTACACCTTC
CASSPTTGTGGDYGYTF
>TRBJ2-7|NA|TRBD1|TRBV11-2
TGTGCCAGCAGCCCCATACGAGGGGGCGGCGAGCAGTACTTC
CASSPIRGGGEQYF
>TRBJ1-3|NA|NA|TRBV11-2
TGTGCCAGCAGCTTATTAGCGGGGGGGAACTCTGGAAACACCATATATTTT
CASSLLAGGNSGNTIYF
>TRBJ2-2|once|NA|TRBV5-8
TGTGCCAGCAGCTTGTTAGAGATGGGCACCGGGGAGCTGTTTTTT
CASSLLEMGTGELFF
>TRBJ1-3|NA|NA|TRBV6-1
TGTGCCAGCAGTGAGCGAGGCATACTTTCTGGAAACACCATATATTTT
CASSERGILSGNTIYF
>TRBJ1-6|NA|NA|TRBV6-5
TGTGCCAGCAGGCGTCCGGCGGGGCATAATTCACCCCTCCACTTT
CASRRPAGHNSPLHF
>TRBJ1-4|NA|NA|TRBV11-2
TGTGCCAGCAGCTTGACTGGGTTCGAACTGTTTTTT
CASSLTGFELFF
>TRBJ2-5|NA|NA|TRBV2
TGTGCCAGCAGTGAGGGACAATACCAAGAGACCCAGTACTTC
CASSEGQYQETQYF
>TRBJ1-1|NA|NA|TRBV7-3
TGTGCCAGCAGCTTAAAGGACCGCACTGAAGCTTTCTTT
CASSLKDRTEAFF
>TRBJ1-2|NA|NA|TRBV5-1
TGCGCCAGCAGCTCCCTTTTCGGGGTAGATGGCTACACCTTC
CASSSLFGVDGYTF
>TRBJ1-4|NA|NA|TRBV28
TGTGCCAGCAGTTCACCAGGGATCACTAATGAAAAACTGTTTTTT
CASSSPGITNEKLFF
>TRBJ1-1|NA|TRBD1|TRBV5-4
TGTGCCAGCAGCTTGGACAGGGGGGCAAGGACTGAAGCTTTCTTT
CASSLDRGARTEAFF
>TRBJ2-2|few|NA|TRBV27
TGTGCCAGCAGTTTACATACAGGCATGAACACCGGGGAGCTGTTTTTT
CASSLHTGMNTGELFF
>TRBJ2-2|NA|NA|TRBV7-9
TGTGCCAGCAGCATAGTAGCCGGGGCCCGGAGGAACACCGGGGAGCTGTTTTTT
CASSIVAGARRNTGELFF
>TRBJ1-1|NA|NA|TRBV28
TGTGCCAGCAGGACGACAGGGAACACTGAAGCTTTCTTT
CASRTTGNTEAFF
>TRBJ1-5|NA|NA|TRBV7-2
TGTGCCAGCAGCTTAGTGGGAGTCGGCCAGCCCCAGCATTTT
CASSLVGVGQPQHF
>TRBJ1-5|NA|NA|TRBV2
TGTGCCAGCAGTGTGACCCAACACGGGCAGCCCCAGCATTTT
CASSVTQHGQPQHF
>TRBJ1-2|NA|TRBD1|TRBV19
TGTGCCAGTAGTAGCGGACAGGGGGAGAACTATGGCTACACCTTC
CASSSGQGENYGYTF
>TRBJ1-1|NA|NA|TRBV4-2
TGTGCCAGCAGCCAAGGGCAGAACACTGAAGCTTTCTTT
CASSQGQNTEAFF
>TRBJ1-5|NA|TRBD1|TRBV29-1
TGCAGCGTTTGGGACAGGGGAAGCAATCAGCCCCAGCATTTT
CSVWDRGSNQPQHF
>TRBJ1-2|NA|TRBD1|TRBV9
TGTGCCAGCAACAGGGGGGCGGGCGGCTACACCTTC
CASNRGAGGYTF
>TRBJ1-4|few|NA|TRBV28
TGTGCCAGCCTCGGAAGGGCCTTAGACGAAAAACTGTTTTTT
CASLGRALDEKLFF
>TRBJ2-7|NA|NA|TRBV10-3
TGTGCCATCAGTTCTCCACCCAACCCCGGGACATCATCGGACGAGCAGTACTTC
CAISSPPNPGTSSDEQYF
>TRBJ2-2|few|TRBD2|TRBV4-3
TGCGCCAGCAGCCAAGGGGAGGGAACCGGGGAGCTGTTTTTT
CASSQGEGTGELFF
>TRBJ2-2|NA|NA|TRBV3-1/TRBV3-2
TGTGCCAGTCGGCAGATGAACACCGGGGAGCTGTTTTTT
CASRQMNTGELFF
>TRBJ2-2|NA|NA|TRBV4-1
TGCGCCAGCAGCCAGGGCGATTACACCGGGGAGCTGTTTTTT
CASSQGDYTGELFF
>TRBJ1-5|NA|TRBD1|TRBV6-5
TGTGCCAGCTCTAGGGACAGGGGTTCCAATCAGCCCCAGCATTTT
CASSRDRGSNQPQHF
>TRBJ1-1|NA|NA|TRBV11-2
TGTGCCAGCAGCTTGAGGGTCATGAACACTGAAGCTTTCTTT
CASSLRVMNTEAFF
>TRBJ2-1|NA|NA|TRBV4-3
TGCGCCAGCAGCCAAATACCAAACAATGAGCAGTTCTTC
CASSQIPNNEQFF
>TRBJ2-2|NA|NA|TRBV30
TGTGCCTGGAGTGTTTCAGCGAACACCGGGGAGCTGTTTTTT
CAWSVSANTGELFF
>TRBJ1-2|NA|NA|TRBV28
TGTGCCACCGCGGACAGTCCCAACTATGGCTACACCTTC
CATADSPNYGYTF
>TRBJ1-1|NA|NA|TRBV12-5
TGTGCTAGTGTTGTTCAGGGTTTGGGGGGAAACACTGAAGCTTTCTTT
CASVVQGLGGNTEAFF
>TRBJ2-7|NA|TRBD2|TRBV3-1/TRBV3-2
TGTGCCAGCAGCCGGATGAGCGGGAGCTCCTACGAGCAGTACTTC
CASSRMSGSSYEQYF